Sequencing of this T cell receptor beta chain was carried out in a study of type 1 regulatory T cells. Details on this clonotype: What it recognizes is unknown.

In TCRdb, the reads were re-called with MiXCR into one record per CDR3 protein. The top ten hold about 2.1% of the sample, which has tens of thousands of distinct CDR3 sequences, approximately 47% seen once. The V gene end was trimmed by 4 bases and the J gene end by 6 bases; junction bases not matched to a gene: 14. This CDR3 has 16 amino acids. Sequencing was carried out using cultured non-Tr1 T cells, either the whole culture or a sorted T cell fraction (not recorded which). The V and J genes are TRBV23-1 and TRBJ2-7; 8 bases are a match to TRBD1. TRBV23-1 falls under the ORF class, with uncertain function. This sequence originates from a human donor in good health. The CDR3 DNA is TGCGCCAGCAGTCCCTGTCCCCGGACAGGGTCGAGCGAGCAGTACTTC. This encodes CASSPCPRTGSSEQYF.